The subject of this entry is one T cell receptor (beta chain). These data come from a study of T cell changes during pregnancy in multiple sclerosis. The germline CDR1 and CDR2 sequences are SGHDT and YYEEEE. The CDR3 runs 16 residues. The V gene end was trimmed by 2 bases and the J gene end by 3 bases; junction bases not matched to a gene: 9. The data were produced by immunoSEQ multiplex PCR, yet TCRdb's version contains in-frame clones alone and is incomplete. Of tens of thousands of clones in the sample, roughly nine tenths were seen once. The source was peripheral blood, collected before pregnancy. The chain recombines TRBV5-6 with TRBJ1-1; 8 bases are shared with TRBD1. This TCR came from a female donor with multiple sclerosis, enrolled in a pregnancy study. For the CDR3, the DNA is TGTGCCAGCAGCTTCGGGGACAGGTTTCGGGACACTGAAGCTTTCTTT. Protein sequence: CASSFGDRFRDTEAFF.